This T cell receptor (beta chain) was profiled in a study of control samples from healthy donors and cancer patients. Profiling relied on immunoSEQ multiplex PCR, and the TCRdb table lists in-frame clones only, not all of them. The top ten clones hold roughly a fifth of a sample with roughly 88,000 clones, 85% of them seen once. Germline V CDR1 and CDR2: MDHEN, SYDVKM. CDR3 length: 13 residues. Between the trimmed V and J ends, which lost 6 bases and 2 bases, there was a span of 10 bases. The sequenced sample consisted of blood. The chain joins TRBV28 to TRBJ1-2; D is possibly TRBD1 (6 bases). This receptor was taken from a man aged 30 to 39 in good health. The CDR3 DNA is TGTGCCAGCAGCCGGACAGTGAACTATGGCTACACCTTC. As protein: CASSRTVNYGYTF.